The 10 T cell receptor beta chains reported below all come from one sample, sequenced in a study of blood T cell repertoires in COVID-19. Generated by immunoSEQ multiplex PCR, the TCRdb table keeps only in-frame clones and is missing some. The data show over 60,000 clones, 82% seen once. The sample was peripheral blood. These TCRs come from a human donor in a cohort sampled during active COVID-19.

This chain uses TRBV5-4 with TRBJ2-7, with 11 positions matching TRBD2. V shed 3 bases, J shed 2 bases, and the junction held 4 bases outside the gene matches. In germline, CDR1 is SGHNT, CDR2 YYREEE (reference sequence). This CDR3 has 15 residues. CDR3 nucleotides: TGTGCCAGCAGCTCCGGACTAGCGGGTCCCTACGAGCAGTACTTC. Residues: CASSSGLAGPYEQYF.

This clone was seen a single time. The chain has TRBV11-2 and TRBJ1-2; no clear D. CDR3 size: 14 residues. V gave up 4 bases and J gave up 4 bases, with 13 bases separating them. The germline V gene has CDR1 SGHAT and CDR2 FQNNGV. The CDR3 nucleotides are TGTGCCAGCAGCTCCTCAATTACGAGCTATGGCTACACCTTC. Translation: CASSSSITSYGYTF.

A note on this clone: The germline gene is not matched at one end of the junction; a read error may be the cause. The chain employs TRBV2 and TRBJ1-5; D perhaps matches TRBD1 (5 bases). The CDR3 runs to 13 residues. In germline, CDR1 is SNHLY, CDR2 FYNNEI. The CDR3 coding sequence is TGTGCCAGCGGGGGAGGCACAACTCAGTCCCAGCATTTT. Translation gives CASGGGTTQSQHF. The variable domain in full, completed from reference TRBV2 and TRBJ1-5, reads EPEVTQTPSHQVTQMGQEVILRCVPISNHLYFYWYRQILGQKVEFLVSFYNNEISEKSEIFDDQFSVERPDGSNFTLKIRSTKLEDSAMYFCASGGGTTQSQHFGDGTRLSIL.

V gene TRBV3-1 (or the pseudogene TRBV3-2) combines with J gene TRBJ2-3; D remains ambiguous. Trimming shortened V by 1 base and J by 3 bases, and 5 bases separated the two germline ends. CDR3 length: 13 residues. From germline, CDR1 is LGHDT and CDR2 YNNKEL (reference sequence). DNA for the CDR3: TGTGCCAGCAGCCAAGCGGGTACAGATACGCAGTATTTT. Protein sequence: CASSQAGTDTQYF.

The chain joins TRBV6-2 or TRBV6-3 to TRBJ2-7, with a weak D call TRBD2 (6 bases). The CDR3 loop spans 15 amino acids. The germline CDR1 and CDR2 sequences are MNHEY and SVGEGT. Trimming removed 5 bases at V and 6 bases at J, with 20 bases between. For the CDR3, the DNA is TGTGCCAGCAGTCTTCCTACGGAGGGGTCCGCCGAGCAGTACTTC. Translated, it gives CASSLPTEGSAEQYF.

The chain is built from TRBV30 and TRBJ1-3, with D possibly TRBD1 on 5 matching bases. The CDR3 consists of 16 residues. Germline-derived CDR1 and CDR2 are GTSNPN and SVGIG (reference sequence). V lost 5 bases to trimming and J lost 0 bases, with 17 bases between them. The CDR3 loop is CAWARLRQTSGNTIYF. DNA for the CDR3: TGTGCCTGGGCGAGGCTTAGACAGACCTCTGGAAACACCATATATTTT.

The J gene is TRBJ2-7, the V gene TRBV7-2; D is perhaps TRBD1 (6 bases). The CDR3 loop spans 15 amino acids. CDR1 is SGHTA, CDR2 FQGNSA, per germline. V was shortened by 0 bases and J by 9 bases, with 18 bases between the two germline ends. CDR3 coding DNA: TGTGCCAGCAGCTTAGCGTCCGGGACACCAGACGGGCAGTACTTC. It specifies CASSLASGTPDGQYF.

The chain combines TRBV10-3 with TRBJ1-1, with TRBD1 matching over 9 bases. Looked up from germline, CDR1 is ENHRY and CDR2 is SYGVKD. This CDR3 is built from 13 residues. Trimming took 7 bases from V and 4 from J; bases not matched to a gene: 4. CDR3 nucleotide sequence: TGTGCCATCAACCGGGACAGGGTCACTGAAGCTTTCTTT. This translates into CAINRDRVTEAFF.

The chain has TRBV25-1 and TRBJ2-5, with a weak D call TRBD2 (6 bases). CDR1 and CDR2 from the germline V gene are MGHDK and SYGVNS. With 5 bases removed from V and 4 bases from J, the gap between germline ends came to 17 bases. CDR3 size: 15 residues. CDR3 residues: CASSLSLAGLETQYF. The CDR3, as DNA: TGTGCCAGCAGTTTGTCACTAGCTGGATTAGAGACCCAGTACTTC.

V and J are TRBV27 and TRBJ2-7; 10 bases line up with TRBD1. V trimming: 3 bases; J trimming: 4 bases; junction bases outside the gene matches: 3. This CDR3 comprises 14 residues. Looked up from germline, CDR1 is MNHEY and CDR2 is SMNVEV (reference sequence). This chain's CDR3 is CASSFGTGVYEQYF. The CDR3 DNA reads as TGTGCCAGCAGTTTCGGGACAGGGGTGTACGAGCAGTACTTC.